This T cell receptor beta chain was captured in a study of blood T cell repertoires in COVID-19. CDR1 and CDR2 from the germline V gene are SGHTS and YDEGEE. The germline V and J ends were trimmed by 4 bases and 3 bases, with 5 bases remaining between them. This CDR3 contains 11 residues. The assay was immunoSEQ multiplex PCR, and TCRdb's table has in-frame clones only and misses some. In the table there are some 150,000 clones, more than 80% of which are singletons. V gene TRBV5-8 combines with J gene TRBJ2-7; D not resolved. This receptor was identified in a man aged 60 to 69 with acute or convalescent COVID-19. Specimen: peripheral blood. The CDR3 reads CASSLNYEQYF. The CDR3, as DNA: TGTGCCAGCAGCCTAAACTACGAGCAGTACTTC. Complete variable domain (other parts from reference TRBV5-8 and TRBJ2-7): EAGVTQSPTHLIKTRGQQATLRCSPISGHTSVYWYQQALGLGLQFLLWYDEGEERNRGNFPPRFSGRQFPNYSSELNVNALELEDSALYLCASSLNYEQYFGPGTRLTVT.